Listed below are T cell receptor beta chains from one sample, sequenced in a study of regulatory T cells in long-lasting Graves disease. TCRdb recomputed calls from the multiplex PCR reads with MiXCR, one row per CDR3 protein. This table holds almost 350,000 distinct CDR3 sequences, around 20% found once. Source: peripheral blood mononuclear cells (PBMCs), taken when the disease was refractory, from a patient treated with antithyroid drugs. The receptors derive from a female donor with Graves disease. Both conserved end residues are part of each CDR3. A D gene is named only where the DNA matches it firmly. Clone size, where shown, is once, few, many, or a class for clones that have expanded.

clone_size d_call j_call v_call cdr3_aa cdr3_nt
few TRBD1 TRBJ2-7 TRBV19 CASSIPRDRDYEQYF TGTGCCAGTAGTATTCCCCGGGACAGGGACTACGAGCAGTACTTC
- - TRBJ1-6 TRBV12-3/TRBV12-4 CASSPLRGGSPLHF TGTGCCAGCAGTCCTCTCAGGGGAGGTTCACCCCTCCACTTT
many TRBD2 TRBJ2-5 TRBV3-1 CASSQGLAGGQETQYF TGTGCCAGCAGCCAAGGGCTAGCGGGGGGGCAAGAGACCCAGTACTTC
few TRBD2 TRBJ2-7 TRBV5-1 CASSGIQGGRYEQYF TGCGCCAGCAGCGGAATACAGGGCGGGAGGTACGAGCAGTACTTC
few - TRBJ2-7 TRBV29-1 CSVDGEAHEQYF TGCAGCGTTGATGGGGAAGCGCACGAGCAGTACTTC
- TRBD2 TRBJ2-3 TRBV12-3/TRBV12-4 CASSSSTSVVDTQYF TGTGCCAGCAGTTCCTCGACTAGCGTCGTAGATACGCAGTATTTT
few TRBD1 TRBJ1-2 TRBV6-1 CASSSKTGGYGYTF TGTGCCAGCAGCAGTAAAACAGGGGGCTATGGCTACACCTTC
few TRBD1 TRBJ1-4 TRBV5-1 CASSFSGQTNEKLFF TGCGCCAGCAGTTTTTCGGGACAGACTAATGAAAAACTGTTTTTT
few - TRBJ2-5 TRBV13 CASSNRETGEETQYF TGTGCCAGCAGCAACAGGGAGACGGGGGAAGAGACCCAGTACTTC
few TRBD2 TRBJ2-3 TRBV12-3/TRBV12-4 CASSSSGSVDTQYF TGTGCCAGCAGCTCTAGCGGGAGTGTAGATACGCAGTATTTT
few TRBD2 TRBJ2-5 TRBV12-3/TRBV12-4 CASSKGLRAETQYF TGTGCCAGCAGTAAGGGACTACGAGCAGAGACCCAGTACTTC
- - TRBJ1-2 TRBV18 CASSPYSGYGYTF TGTGCCAGCTCACCCTATTCAGGGTATGGCTACACCTTC
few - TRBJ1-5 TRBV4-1 CASSQGYSNQPQHF TGCGCCAGCAGCCAAGGATATAGCAATCAGCCCCAGCATTTT
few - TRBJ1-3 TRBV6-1 CASKADSNSGNTIYF TGTGCCAGCAAGGCGGACTCCAACTCTGGAAACACCATATATTTT
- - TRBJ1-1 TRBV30 CAWISGLATEAFF TGTGCCTGGATATCTGGCCTCGCGACTGAAGCTTTCTTT
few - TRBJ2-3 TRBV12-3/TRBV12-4 CASSLSHGRRSTDTQYF TGTGCCAGCAGTTTAAGTCACGGACGCCGCAGCACAGATACGCAGTATTTT
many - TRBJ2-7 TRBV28 CASSSFLISYEQYF TGTGCCAGCAGTTCTTTCCTTATCTCCTACGAGCAGTACTTC
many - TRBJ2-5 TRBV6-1 CASSVFNRYQETQYF TGTGCCAGCTCCGTCTTTAACCGGTACCAAGAGACCCAGTACTTC
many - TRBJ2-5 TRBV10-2 CASSVSGLETQYF TGCGCCAGCAGTGTTTCAGGGTTAGAGACCCAGTACTTC
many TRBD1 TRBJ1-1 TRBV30 CAWDEQGTGEAFF TGTGCCTGGGACGAACAGGGGACAGGTGAAGCTTTCTTT
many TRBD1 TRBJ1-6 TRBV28 CASSLGDRGRNSPLHF TGTGCCAGCAGTTTAGGGGACAGGGGGCGGAATTCACCCCTCCACTTT
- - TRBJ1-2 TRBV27 CASSPPGGYGYTF TGTGCCAGCAGTCCCCCCGGCGGCTATGGCTACACCTTC
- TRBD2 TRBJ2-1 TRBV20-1 CSARDQYEGAGGHNEQFF TGCAGTGCTAGAGATCAATACGAGGGAGCGGGGGGTCACAATGAGCAGTTCTTC
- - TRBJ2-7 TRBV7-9 CASSLTDYEQYF TGTGCCAGCAGCTTGACAGATTACGAGCAGTACTTC
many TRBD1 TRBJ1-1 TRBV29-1 CSVGGTGTEAFF TGCAGCGTTGGAGGGACAGGCACTGAAGCTTTCTTT
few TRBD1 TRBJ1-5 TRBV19 CATLGQGRARPQHF TGTGCCACCTTGGGACAGGGGCGCGCTAGGCCCCAGCATTTT
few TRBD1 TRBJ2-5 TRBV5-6 CASSTGTGMETQYF TGTGCCAGCAGCACAGGGACAGGGATGGAGACCCAGTACTTC
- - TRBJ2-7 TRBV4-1 CASSQESRGYYEQYF TGCGCCAGCAGCCAAGAATCGCGCGGCTACTACGAGCAGTACTTC
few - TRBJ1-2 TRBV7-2 CASSEGDGYTF TGTGCCAGCAGCGAGGGGGATGGCTACACCTTC
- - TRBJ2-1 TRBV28 CASSYRFKGPNNEQFF TGTGCCAGCAGTTACAGGTTTAAGGGGCCTAACAATGAGCAGTTCTTC
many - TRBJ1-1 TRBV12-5 CASGLVHLGAFF TGTGCTAGTGGTTTGGTACACTTGGGGGCTTTCTTT
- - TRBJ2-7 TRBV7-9 CASSSRVGRSYEQYF TGTGCCAGCAGCTCCAGGGTCGGGAGATCCTACGAGCAGTACTTC
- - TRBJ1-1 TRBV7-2 CASSLGGATEAFF TGTGCCAGCAGCTTAGGGGGTGCCACTGAAGCTTTCTTT
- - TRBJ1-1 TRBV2 CASTATGLTEAFF TGTGCCAGCACAGCAACGGGGTTAACTGAAGCTTTCTTT